What follows describes a single T cell receptor beta chain. The antigen is unknown. These data come from a study of CXCR3-negative and CXCR3-positive naive CD8 T cells. The TRB libraries of cDNA were built by UMI-labeled 5' RACE. TCRdb reprocessed the 5' RACE reads, with one entry per CDR3 protein and no DNA. The sample holds some 120,000 distinct CDR3 sequences. This CDR3 region has 15 residues. Germline V gene data show CDR1 as LNHDA and CDR2 as SQIVND (reference sequence). Study-level points and caveats: Upon cryopreservation, CXCR3 expression partially decreased, and most assays used fresh PBMCs. Naive CXCR3-negative and CXCR3-positive cells had similar TRBV-TRBJ usage; memory differed. Naive cells positive for CXCR3 carried more hydrophobic TRB CDR3s than CXCR3-negative ones.

The sequencing sample was made of naive CXCR3+ CD8+ T cells from blood. Subset given: CD45RO-CCR7+CD27+CD95- naive CD8+ T cells expressing CXCR3 (TNR3+). This receptor was identified in a human donor in good health. Some clones in this sample may be carry-over from other donors' samples. V and J are TRBV19 and TRBJ2-1; the TCRdb call, TRBD2, lacks DNA for checking. CDR3 sequence reads: CASRAGTSSLIEQFF.